The T cell receptor (beta chain) described here comes from a study of blood T cell repertoires in COVID-19. About the research overall: T cells, B-cell-depleted T cells, or PBMCs provided the cDNA or gDNA that served as material.

Germline CDR1 and CDR2: MGHRA and YSYEKL. The CDR3 length is 20 residues. J was trimmed by 1 base and V by 1 base; bases with no gene match: 15. Sequencing was performed with immunoSEQ multiplex PCR; in TCRdb, only in-frame clones are kept and a portion is missing. This sample has tens of thousands of clones, with less than 95% found just once. The sequence was collected from a human donor in a cohort sampled during active COVID-19. V usage is TRBV4-1 and J usage is TRBJ2-7; 11 bases fit TRBD2. The specimen sequenced was peripheral blood. The CDR3 protein is CASSQGTGLAGGVMSYEQYF. As DNA, the CDR3 is TGCGCCAGCAGCCAAGGGACAGGTCTAGCGGGAGGTGTAATGTCCTACGAGCAGTACTTC.